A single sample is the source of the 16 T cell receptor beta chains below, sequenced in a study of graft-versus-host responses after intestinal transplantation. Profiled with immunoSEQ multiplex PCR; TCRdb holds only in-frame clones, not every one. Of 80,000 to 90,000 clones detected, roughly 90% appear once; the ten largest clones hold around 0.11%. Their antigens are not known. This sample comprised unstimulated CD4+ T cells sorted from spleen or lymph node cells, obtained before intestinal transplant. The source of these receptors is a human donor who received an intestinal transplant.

The CDR3 loop is CASSQPTGGTDTQYF. CDR3 bases: TGCGCCAGCAGCCAACCCACGGGGGGCACAGATACGCAGTATTTT. V and J are TRBV4-1 and TRBJ2-3; perhaps TRBD2 as D (6 bases). Germline CDR1 reads MGHRA; CDR2 reads YSYEKL. V dropped 2 bases and J dropped 1 base, with 10 bases sitting between them. The length of the CDR3 is 15 residues.

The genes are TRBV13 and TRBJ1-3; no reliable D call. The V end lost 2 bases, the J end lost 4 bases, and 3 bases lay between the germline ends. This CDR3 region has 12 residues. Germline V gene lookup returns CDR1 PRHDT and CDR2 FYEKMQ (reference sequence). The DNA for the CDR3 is TGTGCCAGCAGCTTACAGGGAAACACCATATATTTT. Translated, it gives CASSLQGNTIYF.

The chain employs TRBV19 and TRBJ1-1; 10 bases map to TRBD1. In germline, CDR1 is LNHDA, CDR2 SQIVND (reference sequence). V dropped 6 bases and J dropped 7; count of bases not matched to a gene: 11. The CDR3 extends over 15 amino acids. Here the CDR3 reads CASSLRQGAPHEAFF. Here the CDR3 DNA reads TGTGCCAGTAGCCTTAGACAGGGGGCACCCCATGAAGCTTTCTTT.

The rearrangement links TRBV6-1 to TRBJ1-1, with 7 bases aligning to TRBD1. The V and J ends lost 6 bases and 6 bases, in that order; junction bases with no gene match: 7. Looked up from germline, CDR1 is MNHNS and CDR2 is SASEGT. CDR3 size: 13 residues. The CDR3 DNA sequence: TGTGCCAGCAGGTCCAGACAGGGTTCTGAAGCTTTCTTT. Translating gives CASRSRQGSEAFF.

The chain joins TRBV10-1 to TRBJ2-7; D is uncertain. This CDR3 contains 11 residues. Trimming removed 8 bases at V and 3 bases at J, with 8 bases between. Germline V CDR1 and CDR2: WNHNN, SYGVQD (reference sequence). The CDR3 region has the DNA TGCGCCAGCGGTTACGGCTACGAGCAGTACTTC. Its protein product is CASGYGYEQYF.

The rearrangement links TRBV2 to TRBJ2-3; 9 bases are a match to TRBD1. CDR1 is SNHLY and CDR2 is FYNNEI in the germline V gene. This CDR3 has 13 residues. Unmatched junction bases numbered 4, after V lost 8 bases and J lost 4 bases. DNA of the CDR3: TGTGCCAGCTTCCGGACAGGGGCAGATACGCAGTATTTT. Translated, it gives CASFRTGADTQYF. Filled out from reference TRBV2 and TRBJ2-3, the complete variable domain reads EPEVTQTPSHQVTQMGQEVILRCVPISNHLYFYWYRQILGQKVEFLVSFYNNEISEKSEIFDDQFSVERPDGSNFTLKIRSTKLEDSAMYFCASFRTGADTQYFGPGTRLTVL.

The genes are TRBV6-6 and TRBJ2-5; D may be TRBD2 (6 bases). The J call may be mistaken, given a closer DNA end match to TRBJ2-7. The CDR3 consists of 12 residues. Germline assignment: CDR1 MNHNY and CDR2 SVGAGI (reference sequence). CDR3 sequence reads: CATRDFFYEQYF. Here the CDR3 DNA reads TGTGCCACCAGGGACTTTTTCTACGAGCAGTACTTC.

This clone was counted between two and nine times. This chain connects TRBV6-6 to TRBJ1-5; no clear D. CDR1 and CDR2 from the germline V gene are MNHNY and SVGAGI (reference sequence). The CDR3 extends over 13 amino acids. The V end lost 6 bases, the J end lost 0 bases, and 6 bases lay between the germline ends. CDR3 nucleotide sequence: TGTGCCAGCAGCCTTCTTAGCAATCAGCCCCAGCATTTT. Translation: CASSLLSNQPQHF.

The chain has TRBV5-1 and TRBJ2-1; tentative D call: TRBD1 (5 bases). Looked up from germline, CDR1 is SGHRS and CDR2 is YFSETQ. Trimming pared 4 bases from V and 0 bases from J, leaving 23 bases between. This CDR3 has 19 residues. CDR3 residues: CASSLLSQGRLSSYNEQFF. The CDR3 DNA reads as TGCGCCAGCAGCCTCCTAAGCCAGGGCCGGCTAAGCTCCTACAATGAGCAGTTCTTC.

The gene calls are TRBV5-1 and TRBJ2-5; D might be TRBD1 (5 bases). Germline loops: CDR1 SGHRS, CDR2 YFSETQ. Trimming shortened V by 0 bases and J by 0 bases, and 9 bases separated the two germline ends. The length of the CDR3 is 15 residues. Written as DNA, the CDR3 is TGCGCCAGCAGCTTGGGGACAAGGTACCAAGAGACCCAGTACTTC. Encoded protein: CASSLGTRYQETQYF.

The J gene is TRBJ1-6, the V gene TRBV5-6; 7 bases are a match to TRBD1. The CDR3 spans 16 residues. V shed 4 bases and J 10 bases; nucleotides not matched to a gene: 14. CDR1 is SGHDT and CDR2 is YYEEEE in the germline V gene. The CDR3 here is CASSRKETGIGSPLHF. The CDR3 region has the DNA TGTGCCAGCAGCCGAAAAGAGACAGGGATTGGGTCACCCCTCCACTTT.

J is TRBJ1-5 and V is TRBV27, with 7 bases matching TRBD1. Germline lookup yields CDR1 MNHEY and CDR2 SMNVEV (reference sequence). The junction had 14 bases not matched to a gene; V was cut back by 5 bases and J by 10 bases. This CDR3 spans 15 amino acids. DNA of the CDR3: TGTGCCAGCAGTCCCCGGGACAGTGGGGGTCGACCCCAGCATTTT. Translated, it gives CASSPRDSGGRPQHF.

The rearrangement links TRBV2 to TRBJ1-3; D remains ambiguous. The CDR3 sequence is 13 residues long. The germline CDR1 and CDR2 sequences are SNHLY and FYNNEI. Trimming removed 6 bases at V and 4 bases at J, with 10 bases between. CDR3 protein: CASSIQWGNTIYF. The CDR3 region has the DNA TGTGCCAGCAGCATACAGTGGGGAAACACCATATATTTT.

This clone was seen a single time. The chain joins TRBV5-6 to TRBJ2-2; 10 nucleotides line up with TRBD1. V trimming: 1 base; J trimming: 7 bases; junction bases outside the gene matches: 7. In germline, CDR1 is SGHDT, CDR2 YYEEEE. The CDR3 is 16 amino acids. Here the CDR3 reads CASSLRRTGGIGELFF. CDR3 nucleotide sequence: TGTGCCAGCAGCTTGAGGCGGACAGGGGGAATCGGGGAGCTGTTTTTT.

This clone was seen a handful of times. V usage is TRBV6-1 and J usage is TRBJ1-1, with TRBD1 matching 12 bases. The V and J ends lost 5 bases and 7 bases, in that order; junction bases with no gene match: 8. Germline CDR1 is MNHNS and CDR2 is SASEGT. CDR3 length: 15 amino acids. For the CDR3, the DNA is TGTGCCAGCAGTACCGGGACAGGGGGCGGAGGTGAAGCTTTCTTT. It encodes CASSTGTGGGGEAFF.

In nucleotides, the CDR3 is TGTGCCAGCAGCTTGGGGGCGGGGGGCGCATCCTATGGCTACACCTTC. It is translated as CASSLGAGGASYGYTF. The chain combines TRBV5-4 with TRBJ1-2; D perhaps matches TRBD1 (6 bases). With 0 bases removed from V and 4 bases from J, the gap between germline ends came to 16 bases. Germline-derived CDR1 and CDR2 are SGHNT and YYREEE (reference sequence). This CDR3 comprises 16 residues.